This TCR beta chain was recovered during a study of CD8 T cells in ankylosing spondylitis. Study findings and constraints: Reactive arthritis synovial fluid and blood previously showed some of these motif variants.

This clonotype turned up a few times. Its specificity is not known. TCRdb re-derived calls from the 5' RACE reads in MiXCR, one entry per CDR3 protein. The table lists approximately 200,000 distinct CDR3 sequences, 13% of them singletons. Sample: blood, either unsorted or a sorted T cell fraction (not recorded which). The clonotype comes from a male donor with ankylosing spondylitis or in good health (not recorded which).

The CDR3 DNA reads as TGTGCCACCAGTGATTTCGGAGGGCGCCGACAGCCCCAGCATTTT. Residues: CATSDFGGRRQPQHF. The rearrangement uses TRBV24-1 and TRBJ1-5; unclear D gene. CDR1 is KGHDR, CDR2 SFDVKD, per germline. Trimming pared 1 base from V and 7 bases from J, leaving 13 bases between. This CDR3 contains 15 residues.